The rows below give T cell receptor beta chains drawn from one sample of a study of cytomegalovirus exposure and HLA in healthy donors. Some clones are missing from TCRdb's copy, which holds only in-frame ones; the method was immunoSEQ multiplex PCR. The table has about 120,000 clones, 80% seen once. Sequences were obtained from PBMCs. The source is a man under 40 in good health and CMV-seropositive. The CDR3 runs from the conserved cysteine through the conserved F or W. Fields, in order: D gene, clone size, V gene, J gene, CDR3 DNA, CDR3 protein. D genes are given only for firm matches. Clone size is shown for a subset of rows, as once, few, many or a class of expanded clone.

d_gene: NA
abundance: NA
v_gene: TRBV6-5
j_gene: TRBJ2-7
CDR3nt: TGTGCCAGCAGACCGGGGGAAGCCTACGAGCAGTACTTC
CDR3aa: CASRPGEAYEQYF

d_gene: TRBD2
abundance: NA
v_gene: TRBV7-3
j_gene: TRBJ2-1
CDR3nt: TGTGCCAGCAGCTTGGGACTAGCGGTGGGGCAATATGAGCAGTTCTTC
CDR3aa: CASSLGLAVGQYEQFF

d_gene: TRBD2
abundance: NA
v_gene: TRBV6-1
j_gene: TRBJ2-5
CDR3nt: TGTGCCAGCGGATACGGGGGGGCCATGGAGACCCAGTACTTC
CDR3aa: CASGYGGAMETQYF

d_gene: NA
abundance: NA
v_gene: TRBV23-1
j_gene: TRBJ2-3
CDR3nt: TGCGCCAGCAGTCAATCTCGTACAGATACGCAGTATTTT
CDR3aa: CASSQSRTDTQYF

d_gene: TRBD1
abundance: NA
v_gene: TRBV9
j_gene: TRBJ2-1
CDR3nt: TGTGCCAGCAGCTCCCGACAGGGGGCGGGAGGTGAGCAGTTCTTC
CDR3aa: CASSSRQGAGGEQFF

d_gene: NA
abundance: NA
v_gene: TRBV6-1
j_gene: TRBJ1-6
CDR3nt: TGTGCCAGCAGTGAAGCCGGGGTTTTCTATAATTCACCCCTCCACTTT
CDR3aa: CASSEAGVFYNSPLHF

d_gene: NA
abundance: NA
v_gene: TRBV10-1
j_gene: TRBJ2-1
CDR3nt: TGCGCCAGCAGTGAATATCGTACAGGGTGGGCTTTAAATGAGCAGTTCTTC
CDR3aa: CASSEYRTGWALNEQFF

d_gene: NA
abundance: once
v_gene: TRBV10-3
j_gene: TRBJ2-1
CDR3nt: TGTGCCATCAGTGTGACAGGATACAATGAGCAGTTCTTC
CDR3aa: CAISVTGYNEQFF

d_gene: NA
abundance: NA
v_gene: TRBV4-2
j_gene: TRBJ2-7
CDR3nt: TGTGCCAGCAGCCAAGAGGGTAGTTACAGTCCCTACGAGCAGTACTTC
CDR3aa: CASSQEGSYSPYEQYF

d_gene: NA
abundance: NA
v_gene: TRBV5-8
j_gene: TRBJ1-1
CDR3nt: TGTGCCAGCAGCCCCCGTGGGGCCGATGAAGCTTTCTTT
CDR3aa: CASSPRGADEAFF

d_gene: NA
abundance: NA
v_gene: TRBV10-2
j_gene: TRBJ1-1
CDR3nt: TGCGCCAGCGGCCAACAGGAAGACACTGAAGCTTTCTTT
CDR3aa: CASGQQEDTEAFF

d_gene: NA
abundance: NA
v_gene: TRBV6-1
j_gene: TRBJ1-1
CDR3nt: TGTGCCAGCAGTGAAAGTGCGCCTTTTGAAGCTTTCTTT
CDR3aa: CASSESAPFEAFF

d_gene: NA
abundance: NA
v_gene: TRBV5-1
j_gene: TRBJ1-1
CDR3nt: TGCGCCAGCAGCTTCGACAGGAACGCTGAAGCTTTCTTT
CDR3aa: CASSFDRNAEAFF

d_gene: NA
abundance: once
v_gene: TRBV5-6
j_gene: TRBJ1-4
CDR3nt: TGTGCCAGCAGCTCTGGGCTTAATGAAAAACTGTTTTTT
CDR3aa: CASSSGLNEKLFF

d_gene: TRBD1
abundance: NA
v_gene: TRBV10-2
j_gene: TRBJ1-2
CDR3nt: TGCGCCAGCAAAGATTTACAGGGGGCAGACGGCTACACCTTC
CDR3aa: CASKDLQGADGYTF

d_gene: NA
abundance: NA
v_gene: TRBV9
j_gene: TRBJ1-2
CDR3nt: TGTGCCAGCAGAGGAGGAGCGGGGCGCGGTGGCTACACCTTC
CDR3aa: CASRGGAGRGGYTF

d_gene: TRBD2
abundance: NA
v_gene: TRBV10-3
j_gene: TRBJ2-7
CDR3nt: TGTGCCACCGGGACTAGCGGAGGTCTCTCCTACGAGCAGTACTTC
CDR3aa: CATGTSGGLSYEQYF

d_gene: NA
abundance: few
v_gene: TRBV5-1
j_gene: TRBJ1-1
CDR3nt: TGCGCCAGCAGCTCCCTGGGAGGGGTGAACACTGAAGCTTTCTTT
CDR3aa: CASSSLGGVNTEAFF

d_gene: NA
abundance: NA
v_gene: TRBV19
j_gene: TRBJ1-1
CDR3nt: TGTGCCAGTAGTTCACTAGCAGGTTCCACTGAAGCTTTCTTT
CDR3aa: CASSSLAGSTEAFF

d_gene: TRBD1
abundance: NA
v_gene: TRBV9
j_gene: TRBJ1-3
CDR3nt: TGTGCCAGCAGCGCCCAGGGGGCCTCTGGAAACACCATATATTTT
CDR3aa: CASSAQGASGNTIYF

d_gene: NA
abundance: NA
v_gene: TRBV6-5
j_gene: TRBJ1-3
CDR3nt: TGTGCCAGCAGCGTCGCTCCCAGCTCTGGAAACACCATATATTTT
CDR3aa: CASSVAPSSGNTIYF

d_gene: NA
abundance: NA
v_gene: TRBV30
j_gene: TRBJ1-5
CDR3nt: TGTGCCTGGAGTCCTACAGGGAGCCGGGTAAGCAATCAGCCCCAGCATTTT
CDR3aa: CAWSPTGSRVSNQPQHF

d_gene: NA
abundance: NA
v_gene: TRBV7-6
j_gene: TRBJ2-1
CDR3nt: TGTGCCAGCAGCTTAGTCTCGACAGGAGAGCAGTTCTTC
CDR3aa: CASSLVSTGEQFF

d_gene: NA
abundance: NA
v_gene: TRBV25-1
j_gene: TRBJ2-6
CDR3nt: TGTGCCAGCACCCCGGGTGCGGGGAGAGGCTCTGGGGCCAACGTCCTGACTTTC
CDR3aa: CASTPGAGRGSGANVLTF

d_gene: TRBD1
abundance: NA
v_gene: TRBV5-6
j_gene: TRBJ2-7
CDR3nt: TGTGCCAGCACCTTGGCGTGGACAGGGTTCAACGAGCAGTACTTC
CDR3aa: CASTLAWTGFNEQYF

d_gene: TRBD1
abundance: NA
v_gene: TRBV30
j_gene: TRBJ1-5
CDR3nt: TGTGCCTGGGGGACAGATAGCAATCAGCCCCAGCATTTT
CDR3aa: CAWGTDSNQPQHF

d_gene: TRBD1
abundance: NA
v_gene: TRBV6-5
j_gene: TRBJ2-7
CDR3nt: TGTGCCAGCAGTTACTCCCGGGACAGGGGATCCGAGCAGTACTTC
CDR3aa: CASSYSRDRGSEQYF

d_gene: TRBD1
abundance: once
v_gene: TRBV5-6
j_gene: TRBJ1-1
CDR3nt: TGTGCCAGCAGCGGGACAGGGTACACTGAAGCTTTCTTT
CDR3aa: CASSGTGYTEAFF

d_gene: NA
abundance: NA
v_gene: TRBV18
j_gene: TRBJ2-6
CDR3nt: TGTGCCAGCTCACTACCCCTTGACAGACTTCTGGCCAACGTCCTGACTTTC
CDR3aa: CASSLPLDRLLANVLTF

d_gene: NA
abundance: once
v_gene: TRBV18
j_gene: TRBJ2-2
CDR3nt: TGTGCCAGCTCTTCCAGACAGTCGAACACCGGGGAGCTGTTTTTT
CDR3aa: CASSSRQSNTGELFF

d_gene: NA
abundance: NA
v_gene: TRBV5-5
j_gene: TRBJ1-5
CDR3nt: TGTGCCAGCAGCTTAAACAGTTATAGCAATCAGCCCCAGCATTTT
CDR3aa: CASSLNSYSNQPQHF

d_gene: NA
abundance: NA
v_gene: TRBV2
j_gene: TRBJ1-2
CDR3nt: TGTGCCAGCAGAGAGGGGAGGGGGGCGTACTATGGCTACACCTTC
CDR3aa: CASREGRGAYYGYTF

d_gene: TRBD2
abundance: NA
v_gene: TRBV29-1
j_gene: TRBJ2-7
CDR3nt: TGCAGCGGACTAGCGGGGGACTCCTACGAGCAGTACTTC
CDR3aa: CSGLAGDSYEQYF

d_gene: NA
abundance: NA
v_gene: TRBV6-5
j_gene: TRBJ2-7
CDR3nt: TGTGCCAGCAGCCGGACCGCCCAGGGGTCCTACGAGCAGTACTTC
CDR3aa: CASSRTAQGSYEQYF

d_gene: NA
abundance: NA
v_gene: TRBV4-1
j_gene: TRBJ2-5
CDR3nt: TGCGCCAGCAGCCAAAAAGTGAGGGGGGAGACCCAGTACTTC
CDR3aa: CASSQKVRGETQYF

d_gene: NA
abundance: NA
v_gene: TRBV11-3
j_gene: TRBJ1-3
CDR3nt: TGTGCCAGCAGCTTAGCAGATACAATCACTGGAAACACCATATATTTT
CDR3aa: CASSLADTITGNTIYF

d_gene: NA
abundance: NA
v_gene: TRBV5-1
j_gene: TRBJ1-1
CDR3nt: TGCGCCAGCAGCTTGGCAGGGGAGCGGGCTTTCTTT
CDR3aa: CASSLAGERAFF

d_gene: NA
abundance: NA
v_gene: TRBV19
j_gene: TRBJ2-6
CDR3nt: TGTGCCAGTAGTATAGTTTTCCGCGGGCTAGACCACTCTGGGGCCAACGTCCTGACTTTC
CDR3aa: CASSIVFRGLDHSGANVLTF

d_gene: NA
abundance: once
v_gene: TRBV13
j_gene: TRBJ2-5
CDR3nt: TGTGCCAGCAGCTTAAGTAGCGGCCCAACCGGGGCCCAGTACTTC
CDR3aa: CASSLSSGPTGAQYF

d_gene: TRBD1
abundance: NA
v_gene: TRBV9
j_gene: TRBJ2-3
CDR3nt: TGTGCCAGCAGCGAGACCCGGGACAGGGACACAGATACGCAGTATTTT
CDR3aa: CASSETRDRDTDTQYF

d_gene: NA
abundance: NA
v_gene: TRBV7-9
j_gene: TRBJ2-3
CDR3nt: TGTGCCAGCAGCTCGAGCCCGCTTGGGACTTCGCGGGCAGATACGCAGTATTTT
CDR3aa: CASSSSPLGTSRADTQYF

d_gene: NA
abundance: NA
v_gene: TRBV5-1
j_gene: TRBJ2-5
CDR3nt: TGCGCCAGCAGCTTGGGTCCAGGAACCAACCAAGAGACCCAGTACTTC
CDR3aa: CASSLGPGTNQETQYF

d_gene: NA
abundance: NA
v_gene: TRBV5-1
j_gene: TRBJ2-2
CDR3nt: TGCGCCAGCAGCTTAACTGAGGTTACGAACACCGGGGAGCTGTTTTTT
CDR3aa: CASSLTEVTNTGELFF

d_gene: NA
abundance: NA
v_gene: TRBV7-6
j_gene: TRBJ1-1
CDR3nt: TGTGCCAGCAGCTTGGGGCTGGGACAGAACACTGAAGCTTTCTTT
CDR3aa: CASSLGLGQNTEAFF

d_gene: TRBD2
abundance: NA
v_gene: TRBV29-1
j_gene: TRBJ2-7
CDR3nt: TGCAGCGTTGAAGGGTTGGCGGGGGGGCACCCCGAGCAGTACTTC
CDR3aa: CSVEGLAGGHPEQYF

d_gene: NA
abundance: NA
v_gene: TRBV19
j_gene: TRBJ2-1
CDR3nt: TGTGCCAGTAGTTTCGCGGGCTCCTACAATGAGCAGTTCTTC
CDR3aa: CASSFAGSYNEQFF

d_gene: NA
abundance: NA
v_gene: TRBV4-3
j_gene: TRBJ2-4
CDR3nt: TGCGCCAGCAGCCAAGTCGTAGGAGGGAACGATAAAAACATTCAGTACTTC
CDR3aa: CASSQVVGGNDKNIQYF

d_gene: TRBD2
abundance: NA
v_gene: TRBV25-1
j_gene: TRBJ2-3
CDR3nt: TGTGCCAGCAGTGGCAGCGGGACCCCCACAGATACGCAGTATTTT
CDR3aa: CASSGSGTPTDTQYF

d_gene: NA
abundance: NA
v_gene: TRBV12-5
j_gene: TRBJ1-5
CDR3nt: TGTGCTAGTGGCATTAATCAGCCCCAGCATTTT
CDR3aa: CASGINQPQHF

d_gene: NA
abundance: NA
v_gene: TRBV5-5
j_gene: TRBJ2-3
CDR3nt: TGTGCCAGCAGCTTGGGATCCGGAGGAGATACGCAGTATTTT
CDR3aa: CASSLGSGGDTQYF

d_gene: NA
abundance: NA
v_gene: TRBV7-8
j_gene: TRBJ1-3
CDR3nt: TGTGCCAGCAGCTTAAAGGGGTTGGGAGGAAACACCATATATTTT
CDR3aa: CASSLKGLGGNTIYF